The 16 T cell receptor beta chains listed next were all sequenced from one sample in a study of shared clonotypes between healthy human individuals. The data were produced by immunoSEQ multiplex PCR, yet TCRdb's version contains in-frame clones alone and is incomplete. The table has about 1.5 million clones, approximately 98% seen once; the top ten hold roughly 0.45%. The sequencing input was naive CD4+ T cells sorted from blood. The subset denotes: CD45RA+ positively selected. The receptor set was obtained from a man younger than 40 in good health.

The chain recombines TRBV5-6 with TRBJ2-7; tentatively, D is TRBD2 (6 bases). CDR3 length: 13 amino acids. Trimming left V 4 bases short and J 2 bases short, with 10 bases between. Germline CDR1 SGHDT, CDR2 YYEEEE. Written as DNA, the CDR3 is TGTGCCAGCAGCGCGGGACTTACCTACGAGCAGTACTTC. This sequence encodes CASSAGLTYEQYF. The variable domain in full, completed from reference TRBV5-6 and TRBJ2-7, reads DAGVTQSPTHLIKTRGQQVTLRCSPKSGHDTVSWYQQALGQGPQFIFQYYEEEERQRGNFPDRFSGHQFPNYSSELNVNALLLGDSALYLCASSAGLTYEQYFGPGTRLTVT.

This chain uses TRBV5-1 with TRBJ2-1; a possible D gene is TRBD2 (5 bases). The V and J ends lost 4 bases and 9 bases respectively, with 8 bases between them. The CDR3 length is 11 residues. Germline values: CDR1 SGHRS, CDR2 YFSETQ. The CDR3 sequence: CASSGEGEQFF. DNA for the CDR3: TGCGCCAGCAGCGGAGAGGGTGAGCAGTTCTTC.

This chain connects TRBV30 to TRBJ2-1; 7 bases line up with TRBD2. The germline V gene has CDR1 GTSNPN and CDR2 SVGIG (reference sequence). V lost 4 bases, J lost 8 bases, and 8 bases stayed unmatched. The CDR3 is 13 residues long. In nucleotides, the CDR3 is TGTGCCTGGATCAAGCGGGAAATCCATGAGCAGTTCTTC. Its translation is CAWIKREIHEQFF.

About this clone: Other DNA sequences in the sample encode the same CDR3. Here the CDR3 DNA reads TGTGCCAGCAGCTTAGCGGGCCTAGCCAAAAACATTCAGTACTTC. Its translation is CASSLAGLAKNIQYF. The chain carries TRBV7-2 and TRBJ2-4, with no clear D. Per the germline V gene, CDR1 is SGHTA and CDR2 is FQGNSA. The V end was cut by 0 bases, the J end by 0 bases, with 6 bases between. CDR3 size: 15 residues.

This clone was detected only once. This sample also contains other DNA sequences that code for the same CDR3. The chain carries TRBV6-5 and TRBJ2-7; D might be TRBD2 (5 bases). The CDR3 totals 13 residues. Germline V CDR1 and CDR2: MNHEY, SVGAGI. Deletions cut 2 bases from V and 7 bases from J, with 12 bases between. CDR3 bases: TGTGCCAGCAGTTACGGGCTAGCTGGAGAGCAGTACTTC. This sequence encodes CASSYGLAGEQYF.

CDR3 bases: TGTGCTAGTGGTTTGGTACTAGGGCAGGGGACGATAACCGACAATGAGCAGTTCTTC. Translation gives CASGLVLGQGTITDNEQFF. The chain combines TRBV12-5 with TRBJ2-1, with D possibly being TRBD1 (6 bases). This CDR3 region has 19 residues. Germline V gene data show CDR1 as LGHNT and CDR2 as FRNRAP. Trimming cost V 0 bases and J 5 bases, with 23 bases left between them.

CDR3 DNA sequence: TGCGCCAGCAGCACACAGGGGGTTGAGACTGAAGCTTTCTTT. Amino acid sequence: CASSTQGVETEAFF. This chain joins TRBV5-1 and TRBJ1-1; 8 bases map to TRBD1. Germline CDR1 SGHRS, CDR2 YFSETQ. V shed 4 bases, J shed 5 bases, and the junction held 7 bases outside the gene matches. This CDR3 region has 14 residues.

The chain carries TRBV7-8 and TRBJ2-7, with 7 bases matching TRBD2. V was pared by 2 bases and J by 3 bases, with 16 bases of the junction left unmatched. Germline CDR1 is SGHVS and CDR2 is FQNEAQ. The CDR3 is 18 amino acids. The CDR3 is CASSLSRAASGTLYEQYF. The CDR3 nucleotides read TGTGCCAGCAGCTTATCCAGGGCGGCTAGCGGAACCCTCTACGAGCAGTACTTC. Filled out from reference TRBV7-8 and TRBJ2-7, the complete variable domain reads GAGVSQSPRYKVAKRGQDVALRCDPISGHVSLFWYQQALGQGPEFLTYFQNEAQLDKSGLPSDRFFAERPEGSVSTLKIQRTQQEDSAVYLCASSLSRAASGTLYEQYFGPGTRLTVT.

Details on this clone: This sample includes further DNA sequences coding for the same CDR3. The chain recombines TRBV6-5 with TRBJ2-3; D is ambiguous. The CDR3 is made up of 14 amino acids. V was clipped by 0 bases and J by 6 bases, with 10 bases between them. CDR1 and CDR2 (germline): MNHEY, SVGAGI. This CDR3 reads CASSYSISTDTQYF. The DNA of the CDR3 is TGTGCCAGCAGTTACTCGATCTCAACGGATACGCAGTATTTT.

The chain uses TRBV28 and TRBJ1-2; 9 bases fit TRBD1. CDR3 length: 15 amino acids. Germline-derived CDR1 and CDR2 are MDHEN and SYDVKM. With 5 bases clipped from V and 8 bases from J, the junction kept 12 bases outside the gene matches. CDR3 residues: CASSPSTGGDNGYTF. DNA of the CDR3: TGTGCCAGCAGTCCCTCAACAGGGGGCGATAACGGCTACACCTTC.

Regarding this clone: The same CDR3 can be traced to other DNA sequences in this sample. The chain has TRBV7-2 and TRBJ1-1; possible D gene TRBD1, 5 bases. CDR3 size: 15 residues. V lost 4 bases to trimming and J lost 0 bases, with 12 bases between them. Germline values: CDR1 SGHTA, CDR2 FQGNSA. CDR3 bases: TGTGCCAGCAGCTCATTCCGGGGGGTGAACACTGAAGCTTTCTTT. Amino acid sequence: CASSSFRGVNTEAFF.

The chain couples TRBV29-1 to TRBJ2-1; the match to TRBD1 covers 10 bases. V was clipped by 6 bases and J by 7 bases; unmatched bases: 12. Germline V gene lookup returns CDR1 SQVTM and CDR2 ANQGSEA. CDR3 length: 15 amino acids. The CDR3 DNA is TGCAGCGTATGGGGTGGGACAGGGGTAAGAAATGAGCAGTTCTTC. Protein sequence: CSVWGGTGVRNEQFF.

This sequence joins TRBV11-2 and TRBJ2-1; 7 positions agree with TRBD1. The germline V gene has CDR1 SGHAT and CDR2 FQNNGV. The trim removed 5 bases at V and 4 bases at J, leaving 5 bases unmatched. CDR3 length equals 14 residues. The CDR3, as DNA: TGTGCCAGCAGCACCCGGACAGGATACAATGAGCAGTTCTTC. This codes for CASSTRTGYNEQFF.

The J gene is TRBJ2-7, the V gene TRBV2; 8 nucleotides agree with TRBD1. The CDR3 sequence is 14 residues long. Germline CDR1 and CDR2: SNHLY and FYNNEI. V lost 9 bases, J lost 1 base, and 8 bases stayed unmatched. The CDR3 here is CARGTGSRSYEQYF. The CDR3, as DNA: TGTGCCAGAGGGACAGGCTCCCGTTCCTACGAGCAGTACTTC.

This sequence joins TRBV5-1 and TRBJ2-7, with 7 bases fitting TRBD2. The CDR3 runs to 13 residues. Per the germline V gene, CDR1 is SGHRS and CDR2 is YFSETQ. The J segment lost 4 bases and the V segment lost 7 bases, leaving 8 bases of the junction unmatched. Here the CDR3 DNA reads TGCGCCAGCGGCCACTCAGCGGGGTACGAGCAGTACTTC. It translates to CASGHSAGYEQYF.

This clone was counted a single time. The chain uses TRBV28 and TRBJ2-1; 11 bases fit TRBD2. The CDR3 has 14 amino acids. Per germline, CDR1 MDHEN and CDR2 SYDVKM. Germline trimming cut 9 bases from V and 6 bases from J; bases unmatched to any gene: 7. DNA for the CDR3: TGTGCCAGTGAAACTAGCGGGAGTAGCAATGAGCAGTTCTTC. Translation gives CASETSGSSNEQFF.